Following are 20 T cell receptor beta chains from one sample sequenced in a study of cytomegalovirus exposure and HLA in healthy donors. It was with 60 Vbeta and 13 Jbeta primers that the PCR ran. Some clones are missing from TCRdb's copy, which holds only in-frame ones; the method was immunoSEQ multiplex PCR. Among approximately 170,000 clones listed, approximately 77% were seen once. Sequences were obtained from PBMCs. Receptors originate from a male donor in good health and CMV-seropositive.

V usage is TRBV5-6 and J usage is TRBJ2-5; TRBD2 matches at 14 bases. The CDR3 length is 17 residues. V lost 4 bases to trimming and J lost 6 bases; unmatched junction nucleotides: 11. Germline V CDR1 and CDR2: SGHDT, YYEEEE. The DNA of the CDR3 is TGTGCCAGCAGCCCGGACGGGACTAGCGGGGGAGGAAAGACCCAGTACTTC. It specifies CASSPDGTSGGGKTQYF.

The rearrangement links TRBV5-1 to TRBJ1-1, with TRBD1 matching over 7 bases. The germline CDR1 and CDR2 sequences are SGHRS and YFSETQ. The CDR3 sequence is 16 residues long. Losses at the gene ends were 8 bases for V and 0 bases for J; bases not matched to a gene: 13. CDR3 in DNA: TGCGCCAGTAGCCCTACAGGGGTGTTCATGAACACTGAAGCTTTCTTT. Protein product: CASSPTGVFMNTEAFF.

This chain links TRBV6-5 with TRBJ1-1, with TRBD1 matching over 9 bases. Germline CDR1 is MNHEY and CDR2 is SVGAGI. The CDR3 has 14 amino acids. V lost 7 bases to trimming and J lost 1 base; unmatched junction nucleotides: 4. In nucleotides, the CDR3 is TGTGCCAGCATCGACAGGGGGGGGAACACTGAAGCTTTCTTT. This sequence encodes CASIDRGGNTEAFF.

The sample holds a few counts of this clone. This rearrangement joins TRBV6-6 to TRBJ1-1; possibly TRBD1 for D (5 bases). The CDR3 spans 13 residues. V was cut by 6 bases and J by 8 bases, with 16 bases left in between. Germline V gives CDR1 MNHNY, CDR2 SVGAGI (reference sequence). The DNA of the CDR3 is TGTGCCAGCAGCCCCGGCGCGGGGCGAGAAGCTTTCTTT. This encodes CASSPGAGREAFF.

The chain is built from TRBV2 and TRBJ2-7; 7 positions agree with TRBD1. Germline CDR1 reads SNHLY; CDR2 reads FYNNEI. The junction had 9 bases not matched to a gene; V was cut back by 6 bases and J by 4 bases. The CDR3 has 14 amino acids. The CDR3: CASSFRDSEYEQYF. Here the CDR3 DNA reads TGTGCCAGCAGCTTCCGGGACAGTGAGTACGAGCAGTACTTC.

There are a few counts of this clone. This chain's CDR3 is CASSSRWLGSYNEQFF. The DNA of the CDR3 is TGTGCCAGCAGCTCGCGGTGGTTAGGCTCCTACAATGAGCAGTTCTTC. This chain links TRBV5-8 with TRBJ2-1; D is unresolved. This CDR3 comprises 16 residues. Trimming took off 3 bases at V and 0 bases at J, with 13 bases between the two ends. Germline V gives CDR1 SGHTS, CDR2 YDEGEE.

The J gene is TRBJ2-7, the V gene TRBV6-5; 8 nucleotides match TRBD2. Germline V gives CDR1 MNHEY, CDR2 SVGAGI. The CDR3 has 15 residues. The V and J ends lost 1 base and 6 bases, in that order; junction bases with no gene match: 8. The DNA for the CDR3 is TGTGCCAGCAGTTACTTACCGGGGGGGGCCGGCGAGCAGTACTTC. It encodes CASSYLPGGAGEQYF.

The chain has TRBV20-1 and TRBJ2-5; 7 bases agree with TRBD1. Per germline, CDR1 DFQATT and CDR2 SNEGSKA (reference sequence). Losses at the gene ends were 4 bases for V and 4 bases for J; bases not matched to a gene: 0. The CDR3 has 11 amino acids. CDR3 in DNA: TGCAGTGCTAACAGGGGAGAGACCCAGTACTTC. Amino acids: CSANRGETQYF.

V usage is TRBV7-2 and J usage is TRBJ2-7; TRBD2 aligns across 8 bases. Germline V gene sequence: CDR1 SGHTA, CDR2 FQGNSA. Germline trimming cut 3 bases from V and 0 bases from J; bases unmatched to any gene: 1. This CDR3 has 14 residues. CDR3 residues: CASSFGLASYEQYF. The CDR3 DNA is TGTGCCAGCAGCTTCGGACTAGCCTCCTACGAGCAGTACTTC. The whole variable domain, remainder taken from reference TRBV7-2 and TRBJ2-7, is GAGVSQSPSNKVTEKGKDVELRCDPISGHTALYWYRQSLGQGLEFLIYFQGNSAPDKSGLPSDRFSAERTGGSVSTLTIQRTQQEDSAVYLCASSFGLASYEQYFGPGTRLTVT.

The chain recombines TRBV4-3 with TRBJ2-5; D ambiguous. V lost 0 bases and J 6 bases, leaving 11 bases between the germline ends. Germline V CDR1 and CDR2: LGHNA, YSLEER. The CDR3 totals 14 residues. Written as DNA, the CDR3 is TGCGCCAGCAGCCAAGAGACAACTTCAAAGACCCAGTACTTC. This sequence encodes CASSQETTSKTQYF.

The chain employs TRBV2 and TRBJ2-4, with TRBD1 matching over 10 bases. This CDR3 comprises 13 residues. CDR1 is SNHLY, CDR2 FYNNEI, per germline. V lost 11 bases and J lost 7; bases outside the gene matches: 8. CDR3 coding DNA: TGTGCCGGTGTGACAGGGGGCGCGAACATTCAGTACTTC. Its protein is CAGVTGGANIQYF. Supplemented by reference TRBV2 and TRBJ2-4, the full variable domain reads EPEVTQTPSHQVTQMGQEVILRCVPISNHLYFYWYRQILGQKVEFLVSFYNNEISEKSEIFDDQFSVERPDGSNFTLKIRSTKLEDSAMYFCAGVTGGANIQYFGAGTRLSVL.

The chain couples TRBV6-5 to TRBJ2-1, with TRBD2 matching 7 bases. This CDR3 comprises 14 residues. V shed 6 bases, J shed 2 bases, and the junction held 4 bases outside the gene matches. CDR1 is MNHEY, CDR2 SVGAGI, per germline. The CDR3 spells CASRSGTTYNEQFF. CDR3 nucleotide sequence: TGTGCCAGCAGGTCCGGGACTACCTACAATGAGCAGTTCTTC.

The gene calls are TRBV5-4 and TRBJ2-3; TRBD2 matches at 10 bases. V gave up 3 bases and J gave up 0 bases; unmatched junction bases: 13. Germline lookup yields CDR1 SGHNT and CDR2 YYREEE (reference sequence). The CDR3 sequence is 19 residues long. Written as DNA, the CDR3 is TGTGCCAGCAGCTCTCCGACTAGCGGGTGGGGGGCTAGCACAGATACGCAGTATTTT. As protein: CASSSPTSGWGASTDTQYF.

V usage is TRBV29-1 and J usage is TRBJ2-2, with 7 bases that match TRBD2. The CDR3 runs to 15 residues. V lost 0 bases to trimming and J lost 6 bases; unmatched junction nucleotides: 7. Per the germline V gene, CDR1 is SQVTM and CDR2 is ANQGSEA. CDR3 loop: CSVEDPRTRPGELFF. CDR3 DNA: TGCAGCGTTGAAGACCCCCGGACTAGACCCGGGGAGCTGTTTTTT.

The chain employs TRBV30 and TRBJ2-7; 8 positions agree with TRBD1. From germline, CDR1 is GTSNPN and CDR2 SVGIG (reference sequence). V was clipped by 1 base and J by 9 bases; unmatched bases: 14. The CDR3 loop spans 15 amino acids. Here the CDR3 DNA reads TGTGCCTGGAGTGCGCGACAGGGGCGATTGCTCGGGCAGTACTTC. It codes for CAWSARQGRLLGQYF.

This sequence joins TRBV4-1 and TRBJ1-5, with no clear D. Trimming removed 0 bases at V and 3 bases at J, with 9 bases between. Germline assignment: CDR1 MGHRA and CDR2 YSYEKL. The CDR3 has 15 amino acids. The CDR3 here is CASSQDDFPNQPQHF. Written as DNA, the CDR3 is TGCGCCAGCAGCCAAGATGACTTCCCCAATCAGCCCCAGCATTTT.

The chain links TRBV18 to TRBJ2-5; 7 bases are a match to TRBD2. This CDR3 is built from 14 residues. The trim removed 4 bases at V and 5 bases at J, leaving 7 bases unmatched. From germline, CDR1 is KGHSH and CDR2 LQKENI. CDR3 region: CASSHGRAGETQYF. As DNA, the CDR3 is TGTGCCAGCTCACATGGGAGGGCCGGGGAGACCCAGTACTTC. Variable domain in full (rest from reference TRBV18 and TRBJ2-5): NAGVMQNPRHLVRRRGQEARLRCSPMKGHSHVYWYRQLPEEGLKFMVYLQKENIIDESGMPKERFSAEFPKEGPSILRIQQVVRGDSAAYFCASSHGRAGETQYFGPGTRLLVL.

The rearrangement uses TRBV6-5 and TRBJ1-5, with D unresolved. The CDR3 contains 14 residues. Per germline, CDR1 MNHEY and CDR2 SVGAGI. Trimming pared 2 bases from V and 7 bases from J, leaving 12 bases between. The CDR3 DNA reads TGTGCCAGCAGTTACGGCGGCGCGGGCCAGCCCCAGCATTTT. Its protein is CASSYGGAGQPQHF.

The chain combines TRBV6-5 with TRBJ1-1; 7 bases line up with TRBD1. The CDR3 consists of 15 residues. With 2 bases clipped from V and 4 bases from J, the junction kept 7 bases outside the gene matches. Germline V gives CDR1 MNHEY, CDR2 SVGAGI. CDR3 nucleotide sequence: TGTGCCAGCAGTTACGGAAGGGGGCCAGCCACTGAAGCTTTCTTT. It codes for CASSYGRGPATEAFF.

V and J are TRBV19 and TRBJ2-7, with a possible D match to TRBD2 (6 bases). V lost 3 bases to trimming and J lost 0 bases, with 12 bases between them. This CDR3 spans 15 amino acids. Germline V gene sequence: CDR1 LNHDA, CDR2 SQIVND (reference sequence). The CDR3 here is CASSIVAGSSYEQYF. CDR3 DNA: TGTGCCAGTAGTATCGTCGCGGGAAGCTCCTACGAGCAGTACTTC.